This is a list of T cell receptor beta chains from one sample in a study of cytomegalovirus exposure and HLA in healthy donors. The data were produced by immunoSEQ multiplex PCR, yet TCRdb's version contains in-frame clones alone and is incomplete. Of under 200,000 clones in the sample, roughly four fifths were seen once. Sequencing was carried out using PBMCs. The receptors shown here come from a woman aged 45-60 years in good health and CMV-seronegative. Both conserved end residues are part of each CDR3. D genes are given only for firm matches. Only some rows state a clone size, as once, few, many or a class for expanded clones.

d_call cdr3_length clone_size j_call v_call cdr3_aa cdr3_nt
TRBD1 17 NA TRBJ1-1 TRBV30 CASVSPMGRGSNTEAFF TGTGCCTCGGTATCCCCGATGGGCAGGGGGTCCAACACTGAAGCTTTCTTT
TRBD1 15 NA TRBJ1-1 TRBV2 CASSYTGVANTEAFF TGTGCCAGCAGCTACACAGGGGTGGCGAACACTGAAGCTTTCTTT
NA 14 NA TRBJ2-3 TRBV7-9 CASSLVISTDTQYF TGTGCCAGCAGCTTAGTAATAAGCACAGATACGCAGTATTTT
TRBD2 14 NA TRBJ2-1 TRBV6-5 CASTKTSGYNEQFF TGTGCCAGCACTAAGACTAGCGGCTACAATGAGCAGTTCTTC
TRBD1 14 NA TRBJ1-4 TRBV7-9 CASHTGGGREKLFF TGTGCCAGCCATACAGGGGGCGGCAGGGAAAAACTGTTTTTT
TRBD1 15 NA TRBJ1-5 TRBV7-6 CASSERQGRGQPQHF TGTGCCAGCAGCGAACGACAGGGTCGGGGACAGCCCCAGCATTTT
TRBD1 14 NA TRBJ2-3 TRBV6-5 CASSKRTGSDTQYF TGTGCCAGCAGTAAGAGGACAGGTTCAGATACGCAGTATTTT
NA 13 few TRBJ2-3 TRBV13 CASSLGFRGTQYF TGTGCCAGCAGCTTAGGCTTCCGCGGTACGCAGTATTTT
NA 16 NA TRBJ2-1 TRBV27 CASSFAREFHGNEQFF TGTGCCAGCAGTTTCGCCCGGGAGTTCCACGGCAATGAGCAGTTCTTC
TRBD2 15 NA TRBJ2-5 TRBV28 CASSFSSGRRETQYF TGTGCCAGCAGTTTCAGTAGCGGGAGGCGGGAGACCCAGTACTTC
NA 13 NA TRBJ1-1 TRBV5-6 CASSLGANTEAFF TGTGCCAGCAGCTTGGGCGCCAACACTGAAGCTTTCTTT
TRBD1 14 many TRBJ1-5 TRBV5-6 CASSFRTGAQPQHF TGTGCCAGCAGCTTCAGGACAGGGGCTCAGCCCCAGCATTTT
NA 15 NA TRBJ2-5 TRBV7-2 CASSFRGRKEETQYF TGTGCCAGCAGCTTCAGGGGCCGAAAAGAAGAGACCCAGTACTTC
TRBD2 16 NA TRBJ2-5 TRBV7-9 CASSPLERGIQETQYF TGTGCCAGCAGCCCCCTTGAGCGGGGCATCCAAGAGACCCAGTACTTC
TRBD1 16 NA TRBJ1-4 TRBV4-2 CASSPQGDRANEKLFF TGTGCCAGCAGCCCACAGGGGGACAGGGCTAATGAAAAACTGTTTTTT
TRBD1 11 NA TRBJ1-4 TRBV20-1 CSVLTGEKLFF TGCAGTGTCCTGACAGGGGAAAAACTGTTTTTT
TRBD1 15 NA TRBJ1-2 TRBV5-8 CASSWTGEINYGYTF TGTGCCAGCAGCTGGACAGGGGAAATTAACTATGGCTACACCTTC
TRBD1 11 NA TRBJ1-1 TRBV30 CTWSLTGSDFF TGTACCTGGAGTTTGACAGGGAGTGATTTCTTT
TRBD1 13 NA TRBJ2-1 TRBV9 CASTQQGRNEQFF TGTGCCAGCACTCAACAGGGGCGTAATGAGCAGTTCTTC
NA 15 NA TRBJ1-1 TRBV18 CASSPLPATDTEAFF TGTGCCAGCTCACCACTACCGGCGACTGACACTGAAGCTTTCTTT
TRBD2 17 once TRBJ2-3 TRBV11-2 CASSSEGRGGSTDTQYF TGTGCCAGCAGCTCAGAGGGGCGGGGGGGGAGCACAGATACGCAGTATTTT
NA 14 NA TRBJ2-1 TRBV27 CASSLQGIGNEQFF TGTGCCAGCAGTTTACAGGGAATTGGGAATGAGCAGTTCTTC
NA 14 once TRBJ1-1 TRBV13 CASSPTGSNTEAFF TGTGCCAGCAGCCCAACAGGGTCGAACACTGAAGCTTTCTTT
NA 15 NA TRBJ2-5 TRBV15 CATSRDRAGQETQYF TGTGCCACCAGCAGAGATAGGGCGGGTCAAGAGACCCAGTACTTC
NA 15 once TRBJ1-2 TRBV27 CASKGAGPLLYGYTF TGTGCCAGCAAAGGGGCAGGCCCCCTGCTCTATGGCTACACCTTC
NA 13 once TRBJ1-1 TRBV11-2 CASSLVGGVEAFF TGTGCCAGCAGCTTAGTAGGAGGCGTTGAAGCTTTCTTT
TRBD1 15 NA TRBJ2-2 TRBV10-3 CASRPGTGRTGELFF TGTGCCAGCCGACCGGGGACAGGGCGCACCGGGGAGCTGTTTTTT
TRBD1 15 NA TRBJ1-1 TRBV28 CASISRGANLVKAFF TGTGCCAGCATCTCCAGGGGGGCGAACTTAGTTAAAGCTTTCTTT
NA 14 NA TRBJ2-3 TRBV5-6 CASRWAGVGDTQYF TGTGCCAGCAGGTGGGCAGGGGTTGGAGATACGCAGTATTTT
TRBD1 14 NA TRBJ1-2 TRBV28 CASTRTGIAYGYTF TGTGCCAGCACCCGGACAGGGATTGCCTATGGCTACACCTTC
NA 11 NA TRBJ1-1 TRBV11-3 CASSRGTEAFF TGTGCCAGCAGCCGGGGGACTGAAGCTTTCTTT
NA 15 NA TRBJ2-4 TRBV7-9 CASSPIDLAKNIQYF TGTGCCAGCAGCCCGATCGACTTAGCCAAAAACATTCAGTACTTC
TRBD2 16 NA TRBJ2-3 TRBV5-1 CASSLTSGGARDTQYF TGCGCCAGCAGCTTAACTAGCGGGGGGGCCAGGGATACGCAGTATTTT
TRBD1 15 few TRBJ1-4 TRBV19 CASRGQETGSEKLFF TGTGCCAGTAGGGGACAAGAGACAGGGTCGGAAAAACTGTTTTTT
TRBD2 16 NA TRBJ2-3 TRBV19 CASSTGTSGSTDTQYF TGTGCCAGTAGTACCGGGACTAGCGGGAGCACAGATACGCAGTATTTT
TRBD1 18 NA TRBJ2-6 TRBV28 CASSFLGQGASGANVLTF TGTGCCAGCAGTTTTTTAGGACAGGGGGCGTCTGGGGCCAACGTCCTGACTTTC
NA 12 NA TRBJ2-7 TRBV9 CASSAGSGEQYF TGTGCCAGCAGCGCGGGGTCCGGCGAGCAGTACTTC
NA 17 NA TRBJ2-3 TRBV18 CASSPPKGPGGTDTQYF TGTGCCAGCTCACCACCGAAAGGCCCAGGGGGCACAGATACGCAGTATTTT
TRBD2 15 few TRBJ2-2 TRBV5-4 CASSFGTSDTGELFF TGTGCCAGCAGTTTCGGGACTAGCGACACCGGGGAGCTGTTTTTT
TRBD1 14 NA TRBJ2-1 TRBV6-5 CASSTRTGFSEQFF TGTGCCAGCAGTACTAGGACAGGGTTTAGCGAGCAGTTCTTC
TRBD2 17 NA TRBJ2-7 TRBV15 CATSRKYSGGAPAEQYF TGTGCCACCAGCAGGAAGTATAGCGGGGGGGCCCCGGCCGAGCAGTACTTC
TRBD2 14 NA TRBJ2-7 TRBV7-4 CASSSLTSRYEQYF TGTGCCAGCAGCTCGTTGACTAGCAGGTACGAGCAGTACTTC
TRBD1 17 once TRBJ1-6 TRBV27 CASSLGQGSSYNSPLHF TGTGCCAGCAGTTTAGGACAGGGAAGCTCCTATAATTCACCCCTCCACTTT
NA 14 NA TRBJ1-6 TRBV7-9 CASSLTGGDSPLHF TGTGCCAGCAGCCTAACGGGGGGGGATTCACCCCTCCACTTT
TRBD2 16 few TRBJ2-1 TRBV7-2 CASSSDLAGLGNEQFF TGTGCCAGCAGCTCAGACCTAGCGGGCCTAGGGAATGAGCAGTTCTTC
TRBD2 17 once TRBJ2-2 TRBV18 CASSPRKSGVDTGELFF TGTGCCAGCTCACCGCGCAAAAGCGGGGTCGACACCGGGGAGCTGTTTTTT
TRBD1 16 few TRBJ2-3 TRBV5-6 CASRETGGVSTDTQYF TGTGCCAGCAGGGAGACAGGGGGCGTTAGCACAGATACGCAGTATTTT
NA 12 NA TRBJ2-3 TRBV5-1 CASSLTGDTQYF TGCGCCAGCAGCCTGACAGGAGATACGCAGTATTTT
NA 17 NA TRBJ2-5 TRBV4-2 CASSPTLAGASQETQYF TGTGCCAGCAGCCCAACCTTGGCGGGGGCGAGCCAAGAGACCCAGTACTTC
TRBD2 16 NA TRBJ2-3 TRBV10-3 CAITRTSGDYTDTQYF TGTGCCATCACCCGGACTAGCGGTGACTACACAGATACGCAGTATTTT
NA 11 NA TRBJ2-1 TRBV20-1 CSAIELSEQFF TGCAGTGCTATTGAGCTCTCCGAGCAGTTCTTC
TRBD1 16 NA TRBJ1-2 TRBV28 CASTTARQGLIYGYTF TGTGCCAGCACCACCGCCCGACAGGGGCTTATCTATGGCTACACCTTC